A single sample gave rise to the 23 T cell receptor beta chains below, sequenced in a study of cytomegalovirus exposure and HLA in healthy donors. A multiplex PCR was run with 60 Vbeta primers and 13 Jbeta primers. TCRdb's copy holds only in-frame clones and misses some; the assay was immunoSEQ multiplex PCR. This repertoire shows 90,000 to 120,000 clones, 84% found once; its top ten account for approximately 1.2%. Sequencing input: PBMCs. The receptor set was obtained from a woman between 18 and 29 years old in good health and CMV-seronegative.

The chain recombines TRBV7-6 with TRBJ2-5; 8 bases align to TRBD2. Germline V gene sequence: CDR1 SGHVS, CDR2 FNYEAQ. The CDR3 extends over 15 amino acids. V dropped 1 base and J dropped 2; count of bases not matched to a gene: 3. CDR3 nucleotide sequence: TGTGCCAGCAGCTTAGTCGCGGGGGGACAAGAGACCCAGTACTTC. Protein: CASSLVAGGQETQYF.

The chain is built from TRBV9 and TRBJ2-1, with D maybe TRBD2 (6 bases). This CDR3 region has 14 residues. Germline V gives CDR1 SGDLS, CDR2 YYNGEE. The V and J ends lost 0 bases and 5 bases respectively, with 9 bases between them. This CDR3 is CASSVAGVHNEQFF. The CDR3 DNA follows: TGTGCCAGCAGCGTAGCGGGGGTCCACAATGAGCAGTTCTTC.

V is TRBV7-2 and J is TRBJ1-6; D gene ambiguous. The CDR3 runs 14 residues. The V gene's germline CDR1 is SGHTA and CDR2 FQGNSA. Trimming took off 2 bases at V and 11 bases at J, with 13 bases between the two ends. The CDR3 DNA reads as TGTGCCAGCAGCTTATATGGTTCGGGGACACCCCTCCACTTT. This codes for CASSLYGSGTPLHF.

The DNA of the CDR3 is TGCGCCAGCAGCCCGGGACAGGACAAAGAGACCCAGTACTTC. Amino acids: CASSPGQDKETQYF. The chain links TRBV5-1 to TRBJ2-5, with TRBD1 matching over 8 bases. This CDR3 comprises 14 residues. After removal of 4 bases from V and 3 bases from J, the junction contained 5 bases not matched to a gene. In germline, CDR1 is SGHRS, CDR2 YFSETQ. Full variable domain (missing parts from reference TRBV5-1 and TRBJ2-5): KAGVTQTPRYLIKTRGQQVTLSCSPISGHRSVSWYQQTPGQGLQFLFEYFSETQRNKGNFPGRFSGRQFSNSRSEMNVSTLELGDSALYLCASSPGQDKETQYFGPGTRLLVL.

V gene TRBV6-6 combines with J gene TRBJ2-7, with 7 bases identical to TRBD1. The V and J ends lost 2 bases and 2 bases, in that order; junction bases with no gene match: 6. Looked up from germline, CDR1 is MNHNY and CDR2 is SVGAGI (reference sequence). This CDR3 spans 15 amino acids. CDR3 in amino acids: CASSYELQGPYEQYF. The CDR3 coding sequence is TGTGCCAGCAGTTACGAACTACAGGGGCCCTACGAGCAGTACTTC.

The rearrangement links TRBV5-1 to TRBJ2-3, with 8 bases that match TRBD2. This CDR3 region has 14 residues. The V gene end was trimmed by 4 bases and the J gene end by 2 bases; junction bases not matched to a gene: 3. Germline CDR1 and CDR2: SGHRS and YFSETQ. CDR3 amino acids: CASSLAGITDTQYF. The CDR3 DNA sequence: TGCGCCAGCAGCCTAGCGGGCATCACAGATACGCAGTATTTT.

V and J are TRBV18 and TRBJ2-2, with 7 bases that match TRBD1. The V gene end was trimmed by 3 bases and the J gene end by 0 bases; junction bases not matched to a gene: 4. The germline gives CDR1 KGHSH, CDR2 LQKENI. This CDR3 spans 16 amino acids. CDR3: CASSPTGTTNTGELFF. DNA of the CDR3: TGTGCCAGCTCACCGACAGGGACAACGAACACCGGGGAGCTGTTTTTT.

J is TRBJ2-5 and V is TRBV2; a weak D match, TRBD2 (6 bases). TRBJ2-7 explains the end of the DNA better; the J call may be wrong. CDR1 and CDR2 from the germline V gene are SNHLY and FYNNEI. The CDR3 length is 17 residues. As DNA, the CDR3 is TGTGCCAGCAGTGAAGCGGGGGGACCATTAAACTCCTACGAGCAGTACTTC. Protein: CASSEAGGPLNSYEQYF.

The chain has TRBV19 and TRBJ2-7; TRBD2 matches 7 bases. J was trimmed by 7 bases and V by 3 bases; bases with no gene match: 6. Germline CDR1 reads LNHDA; CDR2 reads SQIVND (reference sequence). CDR3 length: 13 amino acids. The CDR3 spells CASSIGTSEEQYF. DNA of the CDR3: TGTGCCAGTAGTATCGGAACTAGCGAAGAGCAGTACTTC. The full variable domain, rest sourced from reference TRBV19 and TRBJ2-7, is DGGITQSPKYLFRKEGQNVTLSCEQNLNHDAMYWYRQDPGQGLRLIYYSQIVNDFQKGDIAEGYSVSREKKESFPLTVTSAQKNPTAFYLCASSIGTSEEQYFGPGTRLTVT.

The chain is built from TRBV21-1 and TRBJ2-3; whether TRBD1, the table's D call, matches the DNA was not checked. TRBV21-1 is tagged as a pseudogene. This CDR3 region has 16 residues. The CDR3 is CASSPQGRQSTDTQYF. DNA of the CDR3: TGTGCCAGCAGCCCCCAAGGCAGACAAAGCACAGATACGCAGTATTTT.

The chain carries TRBV7-2 and TRBJ2-7; 9 nucleotides line up with TRBD2. Germline-derived CDR1 and CDR2 are SGHTA and FQGNSA. Trimming took 2 bases from V and 0 from J; bases not matched to a gene: 5. The CDR3 covers 16 residues. This CDR3 reads CASSLPPSGNSYEQYF. CDR3 in DNA: TGTGCCAGCAGCTTACCTCCTAGCGGGAACTCCTACGAGCAGTACTTC.

The rearrangement links TRBV13 to TRBJ2-7; 7 nucleotides agree with TRBD1. The CDR3 loop spans 15 amino acids. In germline, CDR1 is PRHDT, CDR2 FYEKMQ (reference sequence). The V and J ends lost 5 bases and 7 bases, in that order; junction bases with no gene match: 14. The CDR3 DNA reads as TGTGCCAGCAGCCTTGACAGGGCGTCTATTAATGAGCAGTACTTC. Its protein is CASSLDRASINEQYF.

J is TRBJ2-2 and V is TRBV27, with D unclear. Trimming took off 0 bases at V and 4 bases at J, with 3 bases between the two ends. The CDR3 is 13 residues long. Germline V gene data show CDR1 as MNHEY and CDR2 as SMNVEV (reference sequence). Written as DNA, the CDR3 is TGTGCCAGCAGTTTATCGGCCACCGGGGAGCTGTTTTTT. Protein product: CASSLSATGELFF.

This sequence joins TRBV9 and TRBJ2-3, with D perhaps TRBD2 (5 bases). The V and J ends lost 0 bases and 4 bases respectively, with 9 bases between them. In germline, CDR1 is SGDLS, CDR2 YYNGEE. The CDR3 consists of 14 residues. Written as DNA, the CDR3 is TGTGCCAGCAGCGTAGGTGGAGGAGCAGATACGCAGTATTTT. Translation: CASSVGGGADTQYF.

This clone appeared a few times. The chain is built from TRBV6-6 and TRBJ2-7, with 10 bases lining up with TRBD1. The V segment lost 4 bases and the J segment 8 bases; nucleotides outside the gene matches: 8. CDR3 length: 14 residues. The V gene's germline CDR1 is MNHNY and CDR2 SVGAGI (reference sequence). The CDR3 nucleotides are TGTGCCAGCAGTTCGACAGGGGGCCCCGGGAAGCAGTACTTC. It translates to CASSSTGGPGKQYF.

The V call is TRBV6-5, the J call TRBJ1-4; D may be TRBD1 (5 bases). CDR1 and CDR2 (germline): MNHEY, SVGAGI. Trimming cost V 0 bases and J 7 bases, with 9 bases left between them. This CDR3 comprises 14 residues. In nucleotides, the CDR3 is TGTGCCAGCAGTTACTCCGGGGGGGGTGAAAAACTGTTTTTT. As protein: CASSYSGGGEKLFF.

This rearrangement joins TRBV5-1 to TRBJ1-2, with D perhaps TRBD1 (6 bases). The germline gives CDR1 SGHRS, CDR2 YFSETQ. Trimming left V 5 bases short and J 2 bases short, with 13 bases between. The CDR3 is made up of 14 amino acids. The CDR3 reads CASRLQGDNYGYTF. CDR3 bases: TGCGCCAGCAGATTACAGGGTGACAACTATGGCTACACCTTC.

This clone was detected a few times. CDR3 protein: CASSQERSSGTLGAKNIQYF. As DNA, the CDR3 is TGCGCCAGCAGCCAAGAACGGTCTAGCGGAACCCTGGGGGCCAAAAACATTCAGTACTTC. The chain combines TRBV4-3 with TRBJ2-4; 7 positions match TRBD2. CDR1 is LGHNA and CDR2 is YSLEER in the germline V gene. The CDR3 has 20 amino acids. Trimming cost V 0 bases and J 1 base; bases outside gene matches: 15.

The rearrangement uses TRBV29-1 and TRBJ2-7; possibly TRBD2 for D (6 bases). The germline V gene has CDR1 SQVTM and CDR2 ANQGSEA. This CDR3 has 13 amino acids. V lost 4 bases and J lost 4, with 14 bases in between. The CDR3 DNA is TGCAGCGTTGGGGGCGGGAAGGGGTACGAGCAGTACTTC. As protein: CSVGGGKGYEQYF.

V usage is TRBV5-1 and J usage is TRBJ1-3; 8 bases line up with TRBD1. The V segment lost 5 bases and the J segment 0 bases; nucleotides outside the gene matches: 7. The CDR3 length is 16 residues. Germline lookup yields CDR1 SGHRS and CDR2 YFSETQ. The CDR3 protein is CASRAGGTGSGNTIYF. The CDR3 coding sequence is TGCGCCAGCAGAGCAGGCGGGACAGGCTCTGGAAACACCATATATTTT. Based on the CDR3 plus reference TRBV5-1 and TRBJ1-3, the full variable domain is KAGVTQTPRYLIKTRGQQVTLSCSPISGHRSVSWYQQTPGQGLQFLFEYFSETQRNKGNFPGRFSGRQFSNSRSEMNVSTLELGDSALYLCASRAGGTGSGNTIYFGEGSWLTVV.

The genes are TRBV11-2 and TRBJ2-1; D may be TRBD1 (5 bases). The V gene's germline CDR1 is SGHAT and CDR2 FQNNGV. CDR3 length: 13 amino acids. V lost 0 bases to trimming and J lost 6 bases, with 6 bases between them. CDR3 region: CASSLDRANEQFF. CDR3 bases: TGTGCCAGCAGCTTAGACAGGGCCAATGAGCAGTTCTTC.

V gene TRBV4-1 combines with J gene TRBJ2-7; D perhaps matches TRBD1 (5 bases). V was pared by 2 bases and J by 3 bases, with 11 bases between. CDR3 length: 14 amino acids. Germline V CDR1 and CDR2: MGHRA, YSYEKL. CDR3 nucleotides: TGCGCCAGCAGCCAACCTAGGGGCGGCTACGAGCAGTACTTC. It translates to CASSQPRGGYEQYF.

This sequence joins TRBV4-3 and TRBJ2-7; the D gene is possibly TRBD1 (6 bases). The CDR3 length is 15 residues. Between the trimmed V and J ends, which lost 0 bases and 7 bases, there was a span of 16 bases. Germline-derived CDR1 and CDR2 are LGHNA and YSLEER. The CDR3 reads CASSQDVLGAWEQYF. CDR3 sequence (DNA): TGCGCCAGCAGCCAAGATGTTTTGGGGGCCTGGGAGCAGTACTTC.